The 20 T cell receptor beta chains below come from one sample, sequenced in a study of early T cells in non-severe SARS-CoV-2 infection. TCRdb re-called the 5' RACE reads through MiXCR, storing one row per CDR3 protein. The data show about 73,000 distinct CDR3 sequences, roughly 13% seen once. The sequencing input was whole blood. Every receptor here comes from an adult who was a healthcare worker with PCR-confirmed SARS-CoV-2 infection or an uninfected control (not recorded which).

The DNA of the CDR3 is TGCAGCGTCATCGAGATGGTGCCCCCCATGACCCAGTACTTC. Protein: CSVIEMVPPMTQYF. The gene calls are TRBV29-1 and TRBJ2-5, with D unresolved. The CDR3 covers 14 residues. The germline V gene has CDR1 SQVTM and CDR2 ANQGSEA. Trimming took off 6 bases at V and 7 bases at J, with 21 bases between the two ends.

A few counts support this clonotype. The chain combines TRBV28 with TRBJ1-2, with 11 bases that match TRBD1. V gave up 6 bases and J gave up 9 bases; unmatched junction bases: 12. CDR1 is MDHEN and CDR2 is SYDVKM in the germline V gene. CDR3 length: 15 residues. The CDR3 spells CASSIGQGAIWSYTF. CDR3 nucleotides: TGTGCCAGCAGCATCGGACAGGGGGCGATTTGGAGCTACACCTTC.

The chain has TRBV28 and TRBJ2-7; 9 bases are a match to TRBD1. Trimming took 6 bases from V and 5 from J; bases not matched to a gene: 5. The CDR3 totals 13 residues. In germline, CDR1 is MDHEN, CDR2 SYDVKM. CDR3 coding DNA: TGTGCCAGCAGAAGGACAGGGGACCACGAGCAGTACTTC. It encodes CASRRTGDHEQYF.

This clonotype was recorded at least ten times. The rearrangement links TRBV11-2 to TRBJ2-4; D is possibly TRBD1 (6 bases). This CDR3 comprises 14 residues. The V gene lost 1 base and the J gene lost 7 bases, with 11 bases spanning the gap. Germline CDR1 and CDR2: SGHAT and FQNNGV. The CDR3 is CASSLVYRENIQYF. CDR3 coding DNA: TGTGCCAGCAGCTTAGTGTACAGGGAGAACATTCAGTACTTC. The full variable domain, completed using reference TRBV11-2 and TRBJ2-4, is EAGVAQSPRYKIIEKRQSVAFWCNPISGHATLYWYQQILGQGPKLLIQFQNNGVVDDSQLPKDRFSAERLKGVDSTLKIQPAKLEDSAVYLCASSLVYRENIQYFGAGTRLSVL.

The DNA of the CDR3 is TGTGCCTGCGCGGGGGGGGCCGGCACAGATACGCAGTATTTT. It is translated as CACAGGAGTDTQYF. The chain has TRBV12-3 or TRBV12-4 and TRBJ2-3, with 9 nucleotides matching TRBD2. The CDR3 has 14 amino acids. V shed 11 bases, J shed 1 base, and the junction held 7 bases outside the gene matches.

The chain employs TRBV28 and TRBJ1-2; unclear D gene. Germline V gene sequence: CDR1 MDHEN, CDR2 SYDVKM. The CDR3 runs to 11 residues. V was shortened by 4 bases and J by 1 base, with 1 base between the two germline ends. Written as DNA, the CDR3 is TGTGCCAGCAGTTATAACTATGGCTACACCTTC. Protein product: CASSYNYGYTF.

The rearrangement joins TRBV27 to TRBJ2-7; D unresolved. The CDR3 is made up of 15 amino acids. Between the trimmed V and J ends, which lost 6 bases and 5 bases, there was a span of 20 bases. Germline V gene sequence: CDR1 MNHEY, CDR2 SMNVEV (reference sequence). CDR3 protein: CASSPAVVGSNEQYF. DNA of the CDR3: TGTGCCAGCAGCCCCGCGGTTGTAGGGTCGAACGAGCAGTACTTC.

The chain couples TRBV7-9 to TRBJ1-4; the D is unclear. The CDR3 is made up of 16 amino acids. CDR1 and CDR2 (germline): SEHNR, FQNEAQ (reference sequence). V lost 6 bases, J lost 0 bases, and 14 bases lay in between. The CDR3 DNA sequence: TGTGCCAGCAGACCACCCACCGTGGCAACTAATGAAAAACTGTTTTTT. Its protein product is CASRPPTVATNEKLFF.

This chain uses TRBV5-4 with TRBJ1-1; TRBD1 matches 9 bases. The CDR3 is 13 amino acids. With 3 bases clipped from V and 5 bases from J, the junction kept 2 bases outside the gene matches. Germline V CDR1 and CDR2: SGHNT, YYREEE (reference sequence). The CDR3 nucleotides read TGTGCCAGCAGCTACAGGGGGCAAACTGAAGCTTTCTTT. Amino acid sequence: CASSYRGQTEAFF.

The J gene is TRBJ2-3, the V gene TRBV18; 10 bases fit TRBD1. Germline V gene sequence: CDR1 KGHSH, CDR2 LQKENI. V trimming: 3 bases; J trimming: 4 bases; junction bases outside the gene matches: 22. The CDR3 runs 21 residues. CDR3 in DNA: TGTGCCAGCTCACCCCAAAGGCCCGGGACAGGGGCAACCAGGAAGTCAGATACGCAGTATTTT. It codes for CASSPQRPGTGATRKSDTQYF.

CDR3 nucleotide sequence: TGTGCCAGCTCACCACCATTCTCTGGGGCCAACGTCCTGACTTTC. It is translated as CASSPPFSGANVLTF. This chain links TRBV18 with TRBJ2-6, with unresolved D. Deletions cut 0 bases from V and 0 bases from J, with 3 bases between. Germline lookup yields CDR1 KGHSH and CDR2 LQKENI. The CDR3 has 15 amino acids. Complete variable domain (other parts from reference TRBV18 and TRBJ2-6): NAGVMQNPRHLVRRRGQEARLRCSPMKGHSHVYWYRQLPEEGLKFMVYLQKENIIDESGMPKERFSAEFPKEGPSILRIQQVVRGDSAAYFCASSPPFSGANVLTFGAGSRLTVL.

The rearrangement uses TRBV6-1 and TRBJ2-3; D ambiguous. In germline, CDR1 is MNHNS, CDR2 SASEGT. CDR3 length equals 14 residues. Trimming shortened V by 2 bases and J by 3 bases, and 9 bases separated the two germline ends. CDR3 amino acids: CASSERFSTDTQYF. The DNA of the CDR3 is TGTGCCAGCAGTGAAAGGTTTTCAACAGATACGCAGTATTTT.

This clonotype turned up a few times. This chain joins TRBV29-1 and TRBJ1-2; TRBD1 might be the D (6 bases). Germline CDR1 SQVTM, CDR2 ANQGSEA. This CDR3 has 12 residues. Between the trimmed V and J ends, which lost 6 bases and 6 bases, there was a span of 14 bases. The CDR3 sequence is CSVPGVEDGYTF. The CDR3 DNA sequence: TGCAGCGTACCAGGGGTTGAGGATGGCTACACCTTC.

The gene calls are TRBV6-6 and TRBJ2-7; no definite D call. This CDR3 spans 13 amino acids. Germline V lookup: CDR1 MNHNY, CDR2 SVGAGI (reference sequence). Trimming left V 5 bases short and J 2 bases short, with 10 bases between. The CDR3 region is CASSAGGTYEQYF. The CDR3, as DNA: TGTGCCAGCAGTGCCGGCGGAACCTACGAGCAGTACTTC.

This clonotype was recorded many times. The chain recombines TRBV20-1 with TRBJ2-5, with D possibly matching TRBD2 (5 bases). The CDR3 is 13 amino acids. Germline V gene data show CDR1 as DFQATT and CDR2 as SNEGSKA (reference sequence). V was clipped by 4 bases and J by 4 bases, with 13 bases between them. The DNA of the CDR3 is TGCAGTGCTACTGTAACTAGTTTAGAGACCCAGTACTTC. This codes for CSATVTSLETQYF.

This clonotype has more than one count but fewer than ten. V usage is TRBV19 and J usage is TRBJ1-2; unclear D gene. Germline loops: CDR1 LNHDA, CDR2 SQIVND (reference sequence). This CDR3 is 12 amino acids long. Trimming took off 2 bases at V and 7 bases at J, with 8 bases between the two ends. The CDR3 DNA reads TGTGCCAGTAGTATACGGTCGGGTGGCTACACCTTC. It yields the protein CASSIRSGGYTF.

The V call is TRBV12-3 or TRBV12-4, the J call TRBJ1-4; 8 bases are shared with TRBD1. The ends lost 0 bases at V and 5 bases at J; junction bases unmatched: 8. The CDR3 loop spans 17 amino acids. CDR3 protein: CASSLAGVGTGNEKLFF. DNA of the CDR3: TGTGCCAGCAGTTTAGCGGGTGTCGGGACAGGCAATGAAAAACTGTTTTTT.

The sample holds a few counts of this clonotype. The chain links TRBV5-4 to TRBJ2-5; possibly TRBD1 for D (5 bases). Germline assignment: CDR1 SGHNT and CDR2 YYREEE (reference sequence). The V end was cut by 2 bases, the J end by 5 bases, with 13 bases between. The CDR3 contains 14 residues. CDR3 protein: CASSLTQGWETQYF. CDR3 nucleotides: TGTGCCAGCAGCTTAACTCAGGGTTGGGAGACCCAGTACTTC. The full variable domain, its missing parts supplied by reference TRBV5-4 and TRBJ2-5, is ETGVTQSPTHLIKTRGQQVTLRCSSQSGHNTVSWYQQALGQGPQFIFQYYREEENGRGNFPPRFSGLQFPNYSSELNVNALELDDSALYLCASSLTQGWETQYFGPGTRLLVL.

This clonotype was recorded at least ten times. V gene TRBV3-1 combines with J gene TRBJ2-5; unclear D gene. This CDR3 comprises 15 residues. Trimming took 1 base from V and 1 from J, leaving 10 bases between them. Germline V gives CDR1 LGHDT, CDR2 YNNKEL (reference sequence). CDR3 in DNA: TGTGCCAGCAGCCAAGGCCGTAACCCCCAAGAGACCCAGTACTTC. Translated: CASSQGRNPQETQYF.

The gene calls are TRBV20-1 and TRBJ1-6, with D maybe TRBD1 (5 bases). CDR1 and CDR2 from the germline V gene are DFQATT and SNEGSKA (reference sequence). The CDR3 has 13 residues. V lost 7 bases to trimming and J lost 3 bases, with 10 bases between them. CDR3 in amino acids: CSVGTGYNSPLHF. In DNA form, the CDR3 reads TGCAGTGTGGGGACCGGCTATAATTCACCCCTCCACTTT.